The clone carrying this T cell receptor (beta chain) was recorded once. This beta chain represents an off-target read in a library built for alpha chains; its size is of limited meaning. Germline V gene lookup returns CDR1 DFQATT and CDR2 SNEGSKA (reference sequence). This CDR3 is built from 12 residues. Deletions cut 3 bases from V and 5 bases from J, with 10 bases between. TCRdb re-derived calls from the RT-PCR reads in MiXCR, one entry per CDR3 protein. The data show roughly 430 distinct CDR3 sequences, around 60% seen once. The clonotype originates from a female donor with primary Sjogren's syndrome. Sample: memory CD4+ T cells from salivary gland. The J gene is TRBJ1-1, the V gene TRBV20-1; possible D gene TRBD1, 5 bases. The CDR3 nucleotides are TGCAGTGCTAGTGAGGGGCGAACTGAAGCTTTCTTT. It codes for CSASEGRTEAFF.